The clone carrying this T cell receptor beta chain was seen a few times. These data originate in a study of T-cell memory formation after mild COVID-19. CDR3 size: 13 residues. The V and J ends lost 3 bases and 4 bases respectively, with 9 bases between them. Germline V CDR1 and CDR2: KGHSH, LQKENI. Each CDR3 protein is one row after TCRdb ran MiXCR on the 5' RACE reads. The sample lists 400,000 to 500,000 distinct CDR3 sequences, under 20% occurring once. This clonotype originated in a man between 18 and 35 years old who had mild COVID-19 (a few samples of this study predate the infection). Cell type and time point are not known. The sequencing input was PBMCs or a T cell subset sorted from them (not recorded which). The chain uses TRBV18 and TRBJ1-2, with D perhaps matching TRBD1 (5 bases). CDR3: CASSPRELYGYTF. The CDR3 nucleotides are TGTGCCAGCTCACCCAGGGAGCTCTATGGCTACACCTTC.